The 8 T cell receptor beta chains given below trace back to one sample, sequenced in a study of cytomegalovirus exposure and HLA in healthy donors. Use of 60 Vbeta and 13 Jbeta primers characterized the PCR. Sequencing was performed with immunoSEQ multiplex PCR; in TCRdb, only in-frame clones are kept and a portion is missing. This sample has hundreds of thousands of clones, with roughly 70% found just once. Sequenced input: PBMCs. The source is a female donor in good health and CMV-seronegative.

On this clone: A junction boundary mismatches the germline segment, possibly from a read error. The rearrangement joins TRBV7-9 to TRBJ2-6; possibly TRBD1 for D (5 bases). The CDR3 contains 17 residues. CDR1 and CDR2 (germline): SEHNR, FQNEAQ (reference sequence). The CDR3 sequence is CSSNLGRWTSGANVLTF. The CDR3 DNA follows: TGTTCCAGCAACCTGGGGCGGTGGACCTCTGGGGCCAACGTCCTGACTTTC.

The genes are TRBV12-2 and TRBJ1-1; the table's D call TRBD1 went unverified against the DNA. TRBV12-2 is tagged as a pseudogene. The CDR3 sequence is 14 residues long. The CDR3 DNA reads as TGTGCAAGTCGCTTAGAGACAGAGAACACTGAAGCTTTCTTT. Its protein product is CASRLETENTEAFF.

Note on this clone: The junction and the germline gene differ at one end; a read error may be behind it. The gene calls are TRBV5-1 and TRBJ2-5; weak D call: TRBD2 (7 bases). This CDR3 is built from 14 residues. CDR1 and CDR2 (germline): SGHRS, YFSETQ. The CDR3 coding sequence is TGCGCCAGCAGTTTGGCAACAGGGAGGGTCCAGCAGTACTTC. It yields the protein CASSLATGRVQQYF.

The gene calls are TRBV7-9 and TRBJ2-1; tentative D call: TRBD2 (6 bases). In germline, CDR1 is SEHNR, CDR2 FQNEAQ (reference sequence). Trimming pared 1 base from V and 4 bases from J, leaving 14 bases between. The CDR3 is made up of 16 amino acids. CDR3 sequence: CASSLGAGQGYNEQFF. The CDR3 DNA sequence: TGTGCCAGCAGCTTAGGAGCGGGCCAAGGTTACAATGAGCAGTTCTTC.

The gene calls are TRBV18 and TRBJ2-5; 8 positions agree with TRBD2. The CDR3 is 16 residues long. Germline V gene sequence: CDR1 KGHSH, CDR2 LQKENI. V was pared by 0 bases and J by 5 bases, with 8 bases of the junction left unmatched. The CDR3 DNA sequence: TGTGCCAGCTCACCACCGACTAGCGCGGGAATCGAGACCCAGTACTTC. Protein sequence: CASSPPTSAGIETQYF.

This chain links TRBV7-8 with TRBJ2-7, with 12 bases matching TRBD2. The germline V gene encodes CDR1 SGHVS and CDR2 FQNEAQ. The junction had 11 bases not matched to a gene; V was cut back by 6 bases and J by 5 bases. This CDR3 contains 16 residues. The CDR3 sequence is CASSSTLTSGSHEQYF. DNA for the CDR3: TGTGCCAGCAGTTCGACCTTGACTAGCGGGAGCCACGAGCAGTACTTC.

This rearrangement joins TRBV29-1 to TRBJ1-1, with 7 bases aligning to TRBD1. Germline loops: CDR1 SQVTM, CDR2 ANQGSEA. This CDR3 has 14 residues. Trimming at V came to 6 bases and at J to 1 base, leaving 8 bases not matched to a gene. CDR3 bases: TGCAGCGTCCACGTCAGGGGGGCGAACACTGAAGCTTTCTTT. Translating gives CSVHVRGANTEAFF.

The chain has TRBV19 and TRBJ1-1, with 7 bases lining up with TRBD1. Trimming at V came to 3 bases and at J to 2 bases, leaving 3 bases not matched to a gene. The CDR3 has 14 amino acids. Germline CDR1 is LNHDA and CDR2 is SQIVND (reference sequence). CDR3 nucleotide sequence: TGTGCCAGTAGTATCCCAGGGGGAAACACTGAAGCTTTCTTT. Protein: CASSIPGGNTEAFF.